This TCR beta chain emerged from a study of shared clonotypes between healthy human individuals. Study-wide context: Sampling drew on donors who were a couple of women and a few men aged 18 to 49. CD4 naive cells filled three plates per donor, CD4 memory three, CD8 naive two and CD8 memory one.

Study-level results: As a rule, naive subsets had a larger estimated richness than memory subsets.

The germline V gene has CDR1 SGHNT and CDR2 YYREEE (reference sequence). The CDR3 spans 14 residues. Trimming shortened V by 0 bases and J by 4 bases, and 10 bases separated the two germline ends. Clones were read by immunoSEQ multiplex PCR, and TCRdb kept only the in-frame ones, dropping some. The sample lists 2,100,000 or so clones, under 97% occurring once. Comments on this clone: Its antigen is not known.

This TCR derives from a man aged 18 to 29 in good health. The rearrangement uses TRBV5-4 and TRBJ1-2; no clear D gene. The material sequenced was naive CD4+ T cells sorted from blood. The subset: CD45RA+ positively selected. The CDR3 region is CASSLDLVSYGYTF. The CDR3 DNA is TGTGCCAGCAGCTTGGATCTGGTTTCCTATGGCTACACCTTC.